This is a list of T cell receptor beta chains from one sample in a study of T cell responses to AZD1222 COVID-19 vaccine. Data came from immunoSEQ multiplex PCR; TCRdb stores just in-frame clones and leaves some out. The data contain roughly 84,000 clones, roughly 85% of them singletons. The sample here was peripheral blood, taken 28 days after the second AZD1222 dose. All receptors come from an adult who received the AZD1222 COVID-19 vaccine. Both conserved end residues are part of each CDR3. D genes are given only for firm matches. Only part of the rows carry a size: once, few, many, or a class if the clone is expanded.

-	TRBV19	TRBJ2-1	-	CASGTSAGNNEQFF	TGTGCCAGTGGTACTTCAGCGGGCAATAATGAGCAGTTCTTC
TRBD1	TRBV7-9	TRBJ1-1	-	CASSTLTGSEAFF	TGTGCCAGCAGCACCCTGACAGGGAGTGAAGCTTTCTTT
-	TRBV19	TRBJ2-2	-	CASSIVGLQGLFF	TGTGCCAGTAGTATTGTAGGACTGCAGGGGCTGTTTTTT
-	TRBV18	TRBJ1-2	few	CASSPPAGRKLSGYTF	TGTGCCAGCTCACCACCGGCAGGGCGGAAGTTAAGTGGCTACACCTTC
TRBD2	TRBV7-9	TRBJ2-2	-	CASSSRGVLSNTGELFF	TGTGCCAGCAGCAGTCGGGGGGTGCTCTCTAACACCGGGGAGCTGTTTTTT
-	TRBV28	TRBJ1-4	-	CASSLQGVIEKLFF	TGTGCCAGCAGTCTACAGGGAGTCATTGAAAAACTGTTTTTT
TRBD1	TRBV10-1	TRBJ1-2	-	CASRGQGTFLEDTF	TGCGCCAGCAGGGGACAGGGGACGTTTCTGGAGGACACCTTC
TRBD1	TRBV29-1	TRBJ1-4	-	CSAQGAPGEKLFF	TGCAGCGCCCAGGGGGCCCCAGGTGAAAAACTGTTTTTT
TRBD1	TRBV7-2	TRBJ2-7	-	CASSLERQGPGEQYF	TGTGCCAGCAGCTTAGAACGACAGGGGCCGGGCGAGCAGTACTTC
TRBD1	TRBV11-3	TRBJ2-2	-	CASSLGPGQGAIGELFF	TGTGCCAGCAGCTTAGGACCGGGACAGGGGGCAATCGGGGAGCTGTTTTTT
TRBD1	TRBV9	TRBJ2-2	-	CASSVGSREDRGRRSGNTGELFF	TGTGCCAGCAGCGTAGGATCCCGGGAGGACAGGGGGCGAAGATCTGGTAACACCGGGGAGCTGTTTTTT
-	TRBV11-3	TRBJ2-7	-	CASSRQGGYEQYF	TGTGCCAGCAGCCGACAGGGAGGCTACGAGCAGTACTTC
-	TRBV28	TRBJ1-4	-	CASRTDSGWPNEKLFF	TGTGCCAGCAGGACCGATTCAGGGTGGCCTAATGAAAAACTGTTTTTT
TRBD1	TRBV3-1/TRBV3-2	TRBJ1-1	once	CASGQTGLTEAFF	TGTGCCAGCGGACAGACAGGGCTCACTGAAGCTTTCTTT
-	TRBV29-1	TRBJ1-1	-	CSVTNTGTEAFF	TGCAGCGTTACCAACACGGGCACTGAAGCTTTCTTT
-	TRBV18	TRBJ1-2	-	CASSPDRSGGYTF	TGTGCCAGCTCACCAGACAGATCAGGCGGCTACACCTTC
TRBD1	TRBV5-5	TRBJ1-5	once	CASSLLVSGGGQPQHF	TGTGCCAGCAGCTTGTTGGTATCAGGGGGCGGTCAGCCCCAGCATTTT
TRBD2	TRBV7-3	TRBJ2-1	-	CASRSPTSGGYNEQFF	TGTGCCAGCAGGTCGCCCACTAGCGGGGGCTACAATGAGCAGTTCTTC
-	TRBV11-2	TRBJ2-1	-	CASSHPGAEQFF	TGTGCCAGCAGCCATCCAGGGGCTGAGCAGTTCTTC
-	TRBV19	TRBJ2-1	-	CASSINQVNEQFF	TGTGCCAGTAGTATTAATCAGGTCAATGAGCAGTTCTTC
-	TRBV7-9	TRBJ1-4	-	CASSIQQGWSEKLFF	TGTGCCAGCAGCATTCAACAGGGATGGAGTGAAAAACTGTTTTTT
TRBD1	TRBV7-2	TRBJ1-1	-	CASSLEGQLKAFF	TGTGCCAGCAGCTTAGAGGGACAGTTGAAAGCTTTCTTT
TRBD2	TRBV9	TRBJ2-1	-	CASSVDSGAPPYNEQFF	TGTGCCAGCAGCGTAGATAGCGGGGCACCCCCCTACAATGAGCAGTTCTTC
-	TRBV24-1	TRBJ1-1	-	CATSGTTGEAFF	TGTGCCACCAGTGGGACGACAGGAGAAGCTTTCTTT
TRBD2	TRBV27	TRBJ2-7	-	CASSQLAGGLYEQYF	TGTGCCAGCAGCCAACTAGCGGGAGGTCTCTACGAGCAGTACTTC
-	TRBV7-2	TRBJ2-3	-	CASSLGGKSDTQYF	TGTGCCAGCAGCTTGGGCGGGAAGTCAGATACGCAGTATTTT
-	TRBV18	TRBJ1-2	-	CASSGVYGYTF	TGTGCCAGCTCAGGGGTCTATGGCTACACCTTC
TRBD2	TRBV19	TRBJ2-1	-	CASSLAGAPYNEQFF	TGTGCCAGTAGTTTAGCGGGAGCTCCCTACAATGAGCAGTTCTTC
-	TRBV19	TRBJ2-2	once	CASSNPRGGRGTGELFF	TGTGCCAGTAGTAACCCCCGTGGGGGACGCGGGACCGGGGAGCTGTTTTTT
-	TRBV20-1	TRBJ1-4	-	CSATLGEKLFF	TGCAGTGCTACCTTGGGGGAAAAACTGTTTTTT
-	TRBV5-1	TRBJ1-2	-	CASSPGDGTYTF	TGCGCCAGCAGCCCGGGGGACGGAACCTACACCTTC
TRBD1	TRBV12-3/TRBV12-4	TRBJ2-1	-	CASSFDRVNEQFF	TGTGCCAGCAGTTTCGACAGGGTCAATGAGCAGTTCTTC
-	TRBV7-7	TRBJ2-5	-	CASSFSGTETQYF	TGTGCTAGCAGCTTCTCGGGTACAGAGACCCAGTACTTC
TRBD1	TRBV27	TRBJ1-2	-	CASRTTGSAGYTF	TGTGCCAGCAGGACGACAGGGAGTGCAGGCTACACCTTC
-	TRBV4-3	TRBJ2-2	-	CASRPGTLRPNTGELFF	TGCGCCAGCAGGCCCGGGACACTTAGACCGAACACCGGGGAGCTGTTTTTT
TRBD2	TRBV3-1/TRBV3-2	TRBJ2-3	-	CASSRTTAGTPDTQYF	TGTGCCAGCTCTCGGACGACAGCGGGAACTCCAGATACGCAGTATTTT
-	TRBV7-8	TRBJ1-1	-	CASSPGGTMNTEAFF	TGTGCCAGCAGCCCGGGAGGGACCATGAACACTGAAGCTTTCTTT
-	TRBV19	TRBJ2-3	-	CASSQTSRSLDF	TGTGCCAGTAGTCAAACTAGTAGGAGCTTGGATTTT
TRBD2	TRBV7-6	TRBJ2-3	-	CASSPREGRVETPYF	TGTGCCAGCAGCCCGAGGGAGGGCCGCGTCGAGACCCCGTATTTT